These T cell receptor beta chains were read from a single sample in a study of blood T cell repertoires in COVID-19. Produced via immunoSEQ multiplex PCR; TCRdb's table is partial and in-frame only. This table holds approximately 450,000 clones, 70% to 90% found once. Source material: PBMCs or T cells enriched from blood (not recorded which). These receptors were taken from a woman aged 18-29 years with acute COVID-19. Each CDR3 is given with its conserved first and last residue. The order of the fields is D gene, V gene, J gene, clone size, CDR3 protein, CDR3 DNA. D genes are given only for firm matches. Clone size is given for some rows only: seen once, a few or many times, or a class if the clone is expanded.

.	TRBV2	TRBJ2-7	.	CASSEAPLSYEQYF	TGTGCCAGCAGTGAAGCGCCCCTATCCTACGAGCAGTACTTC
TRBD2	TRBV7-2	TRBJ2-7	.	CASSPSGSAYEQYF	TGTGCCAGCAGCCCTAGCGGGAGTGCCTACGAGCAGTACTTC
TRBD2	TRBV19	TRBJ2-1	.	CASKDSGSFSTEQFF	TGTGCCAGTAAGGATAGCGGGAGTTTCTCCACTGAGCAGTTCTTC
TRBD2	TRBV4-3	TRBJ2-3	.	CASSQDLAGSTDTQYF	TGCGCCAGCAGCCAAGATCTAGCGGGAAGCACAGATACGCAGTATTTT
.	TRBV3-1/TRBV3-2	TRBJ1-2	.	CASSQDAEGVGYTF	TGTGCCAGCAGCCAAGACGCCGAAGGGGTCGGCTACACCTTC
TRBD2	TRBV27	TRBJ2-1	.	CATGTSGLFEQFF	TGTGCCACCGGGACTAGCGGTTTATTCGAGCAGTTCTTC
.	TRBV27	TRBJ2-1	.	CASSPGDFQYEQFF	TGTGCCAGCAGTCCTGGGGACTTCCAATATGAGCAGTTCTTC
.	TRBV19	TRBJ1-5	once	CASSIGERNQPQHF	TGTGCCAGTAGTATCGGGGAGCGCAATCAGCCCCAGCATTTT
.	TRBV14	TRBJ2-5	.	CASSRAIQETQYF	TGTGCCAGCAGTAGAGCCATCCAAGAGACCCAGTACTTC
.	TRBV5-4	TRBJ2-7	.	CASSRVGREQYF	TGTGCCAGCAGCCGCGTGGGGAGGGAGCAGTACTTC
TRBD1	TRBV10-1	TRBJ1-2	few	CASSESKTGFGYTF	TGCGCCAGCAGTGAGTCGAAGACAGGGTTTGGCTACACCTTC
.	TRBV5-1	TRBJ2-3	.	CASSLVSELRTDTQYF	TGCGCCAGCAGCTTGGTATCGGAGCTGCGCACAGATACGCAGTATTTT
TRBD1	TRBV6-6	TRBJ2-7	.	CASSSLDRGHEQYF	TGTGCCAGCAGTTCCCTGGACAGGGGTCACGAGCAGTACTTC
.	TRBV11-2	TRBJ2-7	once	CASSKTRGTYEQYF	TGTGCCAGCAGCAAAACCCGGGGAACCTACGAGCAGTACTTC
.	TRBV6-5	TRBJ1-5	.	CASMAGGPVNQPQHF	TGTGCCAGCATGGCAGGAGGCCCCGTCAATCAGCCCCAGCATTTT
.	TRBV15	TRBJ2-3	.	CATSRATTSTDTQYF	TGTGCCACCAGCAGAGCCACGACTAGCACAGATACGCAGTATTTT
TRBD1	TRBV11-2	TRBJ1-6	.	CASSYGTDNSPLHF	TGTGCCAGCAGCTACGGGACAGATAATTCACCCCTCCACTTT
.	TRBV19	TRBJ2-7	once	CASSRQIDYEQYF	TGTGCCAGTAGTAGACAGATCGACTACGAGCAGTACTTC
TRBD1	TRBV6-5	TRBJ1-1	.	CASSMGQGSFEAFF	TGTGCCAGCAGTATGGGACAGGGGAGCTTTGAAGCTTTCTTT
.	TRBV28	TRBJ2-6	few	CASSPIRANVLTF	TGTGCCAGCAGTCCTATCAGGGCCAACGTCCTGACTTTC
TRBD1	TRBV10-3	TRBJ2-7	.	CAISGPTGQGRQYF	TGTGCCATCAGCGGGCCAACGGGACAGGGTAGGCAGTACTTC
.	TRBV20-1	TRBJ1-1	.	CSARPQGEAFF	TGCAGTGCTCGCCCTCAGGGTGAAGCTTTCTTT
.	TRBV3-1/TRBV3-2	TRBJ1-3	once	CASSQGQVGNTIYF	TGTGCCAGCAGCCAAGGACAGGTTGGAAACACCATATATTTT
TRBD2	TRBV28	TRBJ2-1	.	CASGLAGGNEQFF	TGTGCCAGCGGACTAGCGGGAGGCAATGAGCAGTTCTTC
.	TRBV7-9	TRBJ1-4	.	CASSLSTGPNEKLFF	TGTGCCAGCAGCTTAAGTACAGGGCCTAATGAAAAACTGTTTTTT
.	TRBV2	TRBJ1-3	.	CASVGGSGNTIYF	TGTGCCAGCGTGGGGGGGTCTGGAAACACCATATATTTT
.	TRBV6-1	TRBJ1-5	.	CASSDPQQPQHF	TGTGCCAGCAGTGATCCGCAGCAGCCCCAGCATTTT
TRBD1	TRBV18	TRBJ2-5	.	CASSPRQGWQETQYF	TGTGCCAGCTCACCCAGACAGGGATGGCAAGAGACCCAGTACTTC
TRBD2	TRBV4-1	TRBJ2-1	.	CASSTKTSLSYNEQFF	TGCGCCAGCAGTACTAAGACTAGCCTTTCCTACAATGAGCAGTTCTTC
TRBD2	TRBV3-1/TRBV3-2	TRBJ2-5	.	CASRPIASGGQETQYF	TGTGCCAGCAGGCCGATCGCCAGCGGGGGACAAGAGACCCAGTACTTC
.	TRBV4-3	TRBJ1-1	.	CASSQEPGMNTEAFF	TGCGCCAGCAGCCAAGAGCCGGGTATGAACACTGAAGCTTTCTTT
TRBD2	TRBV7-2	TRBJ2-1	.	CASSQSSGGAYEQFF	TGTGCCAGCAGTCAATCTAGCGGGGGGGCCTATGAGCAGTTCTTC
TRBD1	TRBV5-1	TRBJ1-5	.	CASSSGQGDQPQHF	TGCGCCAGCAGCTCGGGACAGGGGGACCAGCCCCAGCATTTT
.	TRBV5-4	TRBJ1-1	once	CASSNNDRGTEAFF	TGTGCCAGCAGCAATAATGACCGGGGGACTGAAGCTTTCTTT
.	TRBV18	TRBJ1-2	.	CASSRPGGGYGYTF	TGTGCCAGCTCACGACCGGGCGGGGGCTATGGCTACACCTTC
.	TRBV19	TRBJ1-5	.	CASSIGGQGNQPQHF	TGTGCCAGTAGTATAGGGGGCCAGGGCAATCAGCCCCAGCATTTT
TRBD1	TRBV2	TRBJ2-7	.	CASSTPGQGTYEQYF	TGTGCCAGCAGTACGCCGGGACAGGGGACCTACGAGCAGTACTTC
TRBD1	TRBV5-1	TRBJ2-7	.	CASSSSGGYEQYF	TGCGCCAGCAGCAGCTCAGGGGGCTACGAGCAGTACTTC
TRBD2	TRBV9	TRBJ2-1	.	CASSAGTSGSNEQFF	TGTGCCAGCAGCGCCGGGACTAGCGGGAGCAATGAGCAGTTCTTC
TRBD1	TRBV10-1	TRBJ2-7	once	CASGKTGGGQQYF	TGCGCCAGCGGCAAGACAGGGGGCGGGCAGCAGTACTTC
TRBD1	TRBV11-3	TRBJ2-2	.	CASSPGQGQNTGELFF	TGTGCCAGCAGCCCGGGACAGGGACAAAACACCGGGGAGCTGTTTTTT